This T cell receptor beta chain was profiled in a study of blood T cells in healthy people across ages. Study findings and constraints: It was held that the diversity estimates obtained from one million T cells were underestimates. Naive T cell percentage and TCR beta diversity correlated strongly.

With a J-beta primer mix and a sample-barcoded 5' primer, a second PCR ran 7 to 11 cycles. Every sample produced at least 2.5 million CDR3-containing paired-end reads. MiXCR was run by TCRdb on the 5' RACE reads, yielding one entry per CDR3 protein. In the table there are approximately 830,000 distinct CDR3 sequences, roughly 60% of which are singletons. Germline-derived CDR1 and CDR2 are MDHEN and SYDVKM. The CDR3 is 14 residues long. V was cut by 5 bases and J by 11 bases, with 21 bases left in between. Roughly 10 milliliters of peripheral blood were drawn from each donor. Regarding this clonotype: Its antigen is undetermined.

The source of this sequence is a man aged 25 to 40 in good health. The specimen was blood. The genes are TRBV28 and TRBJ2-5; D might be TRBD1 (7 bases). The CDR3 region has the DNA TGTGCCAGCAGTCCATCCCCAGGGGGGAATGGGCAGTACTTC. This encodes CASSPSPGGNGQYF.